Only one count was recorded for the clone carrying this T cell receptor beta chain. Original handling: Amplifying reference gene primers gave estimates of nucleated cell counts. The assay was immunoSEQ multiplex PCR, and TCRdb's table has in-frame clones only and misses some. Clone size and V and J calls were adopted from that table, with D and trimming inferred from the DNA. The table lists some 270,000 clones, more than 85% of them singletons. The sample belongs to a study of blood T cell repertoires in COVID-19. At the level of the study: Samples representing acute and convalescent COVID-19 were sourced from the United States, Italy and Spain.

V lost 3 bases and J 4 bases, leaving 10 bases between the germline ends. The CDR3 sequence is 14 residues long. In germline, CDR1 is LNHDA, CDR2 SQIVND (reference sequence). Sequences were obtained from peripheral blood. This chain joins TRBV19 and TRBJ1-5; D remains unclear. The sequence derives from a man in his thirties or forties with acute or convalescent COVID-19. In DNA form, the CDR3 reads TGTGCCAGTAGTATGGTCCAGTGGAATCAGCCCCAGCATTTT. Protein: CASSMVQWNQPQHF.